This T cell receptor (beta chain) was documented in a study of cytomegalovirus exposure and HLA in healthy donors. Worth noting for this clone: The antigen remains unidentified.

Broader study findings: The dataset shows that most TCR sequences were rare, while some public TCRs occurred in many donors. Most TCR beta V segments were productive about 87% or about 30% of the time in an earlier analysis. About 150 TCR beta chains were listed as cytomegalovirus-associated. In a later analysis, across HLA loci, associated TCR counts were highest for DRB1, lowest for HLA-C.

The PCR was carried out with 60 Vbeta primers and 13 Jbeta primers. Profiled with immunoSEQ multiplex PCR; TCRdb holds only in-frame clones, not every one. The sample lists some 80,000 clones, under 80% occurring once. This CDR3 has 13 amino acids. The germline V gene encodes CDR1 SGHNT and CDR2 YYREEE (reference sequence). Trimming removed 4 bases at V and 4 bases at J, with 12 bases between. This clonotype was obtained from a man between 18 and 29 years old in good health and CMV-seropositive. Sequencing was carried out using PBMCs. The genes are TRBV5-4 and TRBJ2-7; D possibly corresponds to TRBD2 (5 bases). The CDR3 DNA reads TGTGCCAGCAGCCTTTACCTAGCTTACGAGCAGTACTTC. This sequence encodes CASSLYLAYEQYF.